This T cell receptor (beta chain) was retrieved from a study of cytomegalovirus exposure and HLA in healthy donors. Overall study results and limits: Analysis was carried out at a later point, and it linked a missense DCLRE1C variant to TCR beta V- and J-gene trimming. Specificity for CMV antigens was confirmed in vitro for a few of the CMV-associated chains.

A word on this clone: Its antigen is unknown.

The PCR contained 60 Vbeta and 13 Jbeta primers. Only in-frame clones appear in the TCRdb table, and some are missing; sequencing was by immunoSEQ multiplex PCR. The sample has tens of thousands of clones, 75% seen once; the top ten hold about 7.6%. Germline values: CDR1 MNHNS, CDR2 SASEGT. Trimming pared 11 bases from V and 2 bases from J, leaving 15 bases between. CDR3 size: 13 residues. The sample comprised PBMCs. The V gene is TRBV6-1, the J gene TRBJ1-1; TRBD1 might be the D (6 bases). The clonotype was recovered from a man aged 60-69 years in good health and CMV-seropositive. The CDR3 sequence is CASQRTVNTEAFF. CDR3 DNA: TGTGCCTCCCAGAGGACAGTTAACACTGAAGCTTTCTTT.